This TCR beta chain came from a study of patients and donors after allogeneic stem cell transplantation. This clonotype was found a few times. This CDR3 contains 12 residues. Germline CDR1 and CDR2: LNHNV and YYDKDF (reference sequence). Trimming shortened V by 3 bases and J by 5 bases, and 7 bases separated the two germline ends. From the RT-PCR reads, TCRdb called clonotypes with MiXCR, one entry per CDR3 protein. The sample lists roughly 200,000 distinct CDR3 sequences, 35% to 45% occurring once. What was sequenced was blood, either unsorted or a sorted T cell fraction (not recorded which). The TCR was taken from a human donor who was either an allogeneic HSCT recipient or a stem cell or donor lymphocyte infusion donor (not recorded which). It is not recorded whose cells these are; they may come from a transplant donor. The chain carries TRBV15 and TRBJ1-1; tentative D call: TRBD1 (5 bases). CDR3 sequence reads: CATSSWGTEAFF. CDR3 sequence (DNA): TGTGCCACCAGCAGTTGGGGGACTGAAGCTTTCTTT.